This TCR beta chain was identified in a study of regulatory T cells in long-lasting Graves disease. The CDR3 loop spans 15 amino acids. V was clipped by 5 bases and J by 6 bases; unmatched bases: 9. Germline-derived CDR1 and CDR2 are SGHAT and FQNNGV. Time point reported: newly diagnosed GD, antithyroid drugs for less than 3 months. Construction of the TCR library relied on RNA isolated from PBMCs. Arm-PCR of CDR3 regions with iRepertoire HTBI primers generated TCR beta libraries. TCRdb reanalysed the multiplex PCR reads using MiXCR and keeps one entry per CDR3 protein. The sample has around 240,000 distinct CDR3 sequences; under 20% are singletons. This sample was also put to use in a study of T cells in Graves' hyperthyroidism and ophthalmopathy.

The material sequenced was peripheral blood mononuclear cells (PBMCs), taken at new diagnosis, from a patient treated with antithyroid drugs. The origin of this receptor is a woman in her 30s with Graves disease. This sequence joins TRBV11-2 and TRBJ2-4; TRBD2 aligns across 8 bases. CDR3 DNA sequence: TGTGCCAGCAGCCCGACTAGCGTGGGGGGAAACATTCAGTACTTC. It encodes CASSPTSVGGNIQYF.